This note documents a single T cell receptor (beta chain) sequence. Its target is unknown. The sample is drawn from a study of T cells and Merkel cell carcinoma outcomes. Findings and limits, study-wide: Repertoire plus T-cell density reportedly predicted Merkel cell carcinoma outcomes.

Germline values: CDR1 SGHDT, CDR2 YYEEEE. V was clipped by 3 bases and J by 5 bases; unmatched bases: 11. This CDR3 spans 17 amino acids. Produced via immunoSEQ multiplex PCR; TCRdb's table is partial and in-frame only. Of about 1,900 clones in the sample, around 73% are singletons; the top ten hold less than 30%. Specimen: tumor tissue from Merkel cell carcinoma. This sequence was found in a human donor with Merkel cell carcinoma. The chain carries TRBV5-6 and TRBJ2-7, with 13 bases that match TRBD2. As DNA, the CDR3 is TGTGCCAGCAGCTCAACCCTACTAGCGGGGGGGCCCCACGAGCAGTACTTC. Protein product: CASSSTLLAGGPHEQYF.